One sample yielded the 28 T cell receptor beta chains listed below, sequenced in a study of blood T cells in healthy people across ages. Alongside a J-beta primer mix, a sample-barcoded 5' primer served in a second PCR lasting about 6 to 12 cycles. TCRdb re-called the 5' RACE reads with MiXCR, one entry per CDR3 protein. The sample records over 300,000 distinct CDR3 sequences, 45% to 65% being singletons. The sample consisted of blood. Source of these receptors: a man aged 55-75 years in good health.

This sequence joins TRBV6-6 and TRBJ2-3; D is ambiguous. Per germline, CDR1 MNHNY and CDR2 SVGAGI (reference sequence). Trimming cost V 1 base and J 5 bases, with 4 bases left between them. This CDR3 has 12 residues. As DNA, the CDR3 is TGTGCCAGCAGTTACTACGGAGATACGCAGTATTTT. Amino acid sequence: CASSYYGDTQYF.

This chain connects TRBV5-6 to TRBJ2-6; tentatively, D is TRBD2 (5 bases). CDR3 length: 15 residues. Trimming shortened V by 6 bases and J by 0 bases, and 10 bases separated the two germline ends. Germline V gives CDR1 SGHDT, CDR2 YYEEEE. CDR3 loop: CASNPGVSGANVLTF. CDR3 coding DNA: TGTGCCAGCAACCCCGGGGTCTCTGGGGCCAACGTCCTGACTTTC.

The chain links TRBV3-1 to TRBJ2-7, with 9 bases fitting TRBD2. CDR1 is LGHDT, CDR2 YNNKEL, per germline (reference sequence). V lost 3 bases to trimming and J lost 4 bases; unmatched junction nucleotides: 13. CDR3 size: 17 residues. In DNA form, the CDR3 reads TGTGCCAGCAGCCACAACAAGGGACTAGCAACTTATTACGAGCAGTACTTC. Translated, it gives CASSHNKGLATYYEQYF.

The V gene is TRBV12-3 or TRBV12-4, the J gene TRBJ2-5, with 8 bases aligning to TRBD1. This CDR3 is 15 amino acids long. The ends lost 6 bases at V and 7 bases at J; junction bases unmatched: 13. DNA for the CDR3: TGTGCCAGCAGACCTGGGACAGGCCCTAAAGGGACCCAGTACTTC. This gives the protein CASRPGTGPKGTQYF.

The CDR3 sequence is CASREGGLSSYEQYF. The DNA for the CDR3 is TGTGCCAGCAGAGAAGGGGGCCTATCCTCCTACGAGCAGTACTTC. The chain links TRBV7-6 to TRBJ2-7; 7 nucleotides line up with TRBD1. Germline-derived CDR1 and CDR2 are SGHVS and FNYEAQ. The ends lost 6 bases at V and 0 bases at J; junction bases unmatched: 8. This CDR3 spans 15 amino acids.

This clonotype was seen only once. V gene TRBV3-1 combines with J gene TRBJ2-5; D not certain. The DNA end favors TRBJ2-7, so the J call may be wrong. This CDR3 is 13 amino acids long. Germline values: CDR1 LGHDT, CDR2 YNNKEL (reference sequence). CDR3 sequence (DNA): TGTGCCAGCAGCCCAAGACCCGGTGGCGAGCAGTACTTC. Its translation is CASSPRPGGEQYF.

A remark on this clonotype: One base away lies a much larger clone, so this may be a sequencing read error. The chain employs TRBV20-1 and TRBJ2-5; D unclear. The CDR3 contains 12 residues. Trimming removed 3 bases from V and 11 bases from J, with 16 bases in between. The germline gives CDR1 DFQATT, CDR2 SNEGSKA (reference sequence). The CDR3 here is CSASRSDNEQYF. The CDR3 DNA is TGCAGTGCTAGTAGAAGCGACAATGAGCAGTACTTC.

The rearrangement joins TRBV7-2 to TRBJ1-2; TRBD1 agrees at 7 bases. V lost 5 bases and J lost 6; bases outside the gene matches: 9. Germline values: CDR1 SGHTA, CDR2 FQGNSA. CDR3 length: 14 amino acids. CDR3 loop: CASSPRQGWDGYTF. DNA of the CDR3: TGTGCCAGCAGCCCAAGACAGGGTTGGGATGGCTACACCTTC.

This clonotype has at least ten counts. The chain employs TRBV6-1 and TRBJ2-1; 8 positions match TRBD1. The J call may be faulty, since TRBJ2-7 better matches the DNA end. The CDR3 is made up of 19 amino acids. CDR1 is MNHNS and CDR2 is SASEGT in the germline V gene. CDR3 residues: CASIPFAQGAASSYNEQYF. DNA for the CDR3: TGTGCCAGCATCCCCTTCGCTCAGGGGGCGGCTTCCTCCTACAATGAGCAGTACTTC.

This clonotype was seen only once. A much larger clone differs from this one at a single base, so this may be a read error. The genes are TRBV20-1 and TRBJ2-7; D ambiguous. V was cut by 2 bases and J by 7 bases, with 27 bases left in between. The CDR3 runs 17 residues. Germline CDR1 reads DFQATT; CDR2 reads SNEGSKA (reference sequence). The CDR3 sequence is CSARRVRDSLTYNEQYF. For the CDR3, the DNA is TGCAGTGCTAGACGGGTCCGAGACTCCTTAACCTACAATGAGCAGTACTTC.

The rearrangement links TRBV6-2 or TRBV6-3 to TRBJ1-1; D remains unclear. Germline CDR1 and CDR2: MNHEY and SVGEGT. The V end was cut by 5 bases, the J end by 7 bases, with 11 bases between. This CDR3 comprises 12 residues. CDR3 bases: TGTGCCAGCAGTCGAGATCAAAGTGAAGCTTTCTTT. It codes for CASSRDQSEAFF.

The chain links TRBV5-4 to TRBJ2-4, with a possible D match to TRBD1 (7 bases). Gene TRBJ2-7 matches the end of the DNA better, so the J call may be wrong. Germline values: CDR1 SGHNT, CDR2 YYREEE (reference sequence). The CDR3 length is 15 residues. The CDR3 region has the DNA TGTGCCAGCAGCTTGGAGAGCGGAGGGGGCCACGAGCAGTACTTC. Its translation is CASSLESGGGHEQYF.

This rearrangement joins TRBV20-1 to TRBJ1-5; possible D gene TRBD1, 5 bases. Per the germline V gene, CDR1 is DFQATT and CDR2 is SNEGSKA (reference sequence). The CDR3 length is 16 residues. Between the trimmed V and J ends, which lost 3 bases and 4 bases, there was a span of 19 bases. As DNA, the CDR3 is TGCAGTGCTAGGCGGGGGGGTGCCCGAGGAAATCAGCCCCAGCATTTT. Its protein product is CSARRGGARGNQPQHF.

J is TRBJ2-3 and V is TRBV11-1; TRBD1 agrees at 7 bases. The length of the CDR3 is 15 residues. V lost 7 bases to trimming and J lost 4 bases; unmatched junction nucleotides: 11. CDR1 is SGHAT, CDR2 FQDESV, per germline (reference sequence). Here the CDR3 reads CASTGDRVSADTQYF. The CDR3 DNA follows: TGTGCCAGCACCGGAGACAGGGTGAGCGCAGATACGCAGTATTTT.

The chain is built from TRBV5-1 and TRBJ2-3; 7 nucleotides line up with TRBD1. CDR3 length: 15 residues. CDR1 is SGHRS and CDR2 is YFSETQ in the germline V gene. V was pared by 7 bases and J by 2 bases, with 10 bases of the junction left unmatched. CDR3 DNA: TGCGCCAGCGGAGGCCAGGGGGTGAACACAGATACGCAGTATTTT. It codes for CASGGQGVNTDTQYF.

The rearrangement joins TRBV29-1 to TRBJ1-2; D is perhaps TRBD1 (6 bases). The CDR3 runs 14 residues. V was clipped by 3 bases and J by 8 bases, with 19 bases between them. Germline V gives CDR1 SQVTM, CDR2 ANQGSEA. CDR3 in DNA: TGCAGCGTTGATAAGTCTGGGGGGGGCGAAGGCTACACCTTC. Translation: CSVDKSGGGEGYTF.

This CDR3 reads CASSLAGTGIYEQYF. CDR3 sequence (DNA): TGTGCCAGCAGTTTAGCGGGGACAGGGATCTACGAGCAGTACTTC. The chain couples TRBV12-3 or TRBV12-4 to TRBJ2-7; 9 bases line up with TRBD1. Losses at the gene ends were 0 bases for V and 3 bases for J; bases not matched to a gene: 3. The CDR3 spans 15 residues.

The rearrangement uses TRBV29-1 and TRBJ2-1, with D unresolved. The CDR3 length is 13 residues. Germline V gene data show CDR1 as SQVTM and CDR2 as ANQGSEA. V lost 7 bases and J 5 bases, leaving 15 bases between the germline ends. The CDR3 coding sequence is TGCAGCGGACGGCCCGCGGCTAACAATGAGCAGTTCTTC. Protein product: CSGRPAANNEQFF.

This chain uses TRBV15 with TRBJ2-3; D may match TRBD1 or TRBD2 (6 bases each). Germline loops: CDR1 LNHNV, CDR2 YYDKDF (reference sequence). Trimming shortened V by 7 bases and J by 6 bases, and 23 bases separated the two germline ends. The CDR3 is made up of 16 amino acids. CDR3 amino acids: CATTTTRGGRTDTQYF. The CDR3 DNA is TGTGCCACCACAACGACTAGAGGGGGTCGGACTGATACGCAGTATTTT.

CDR3 coding DNA: TGTGCCACTCAGAGGGCTAGCAGAGAGACCCAGTACTTC. Its protein is CATQRASRETQYF. The chain combines TRBV2 with TRBJ2-5; weak D call: TRBD2 (5 bases). The V gene lost 10 bases and the J gene lost 4 bases, with 16 bases spanning the gap. The CDR3 totals 13 residues. Germline lookup yields CDR1 SNHLY and CDR2 FYNNEI.

This clonotype was counted only a few times. V is TRBV7-2 and J is TRBJ1-2; 11 positions agree with TRBD1. Germline CDR1 reads SGHTA; CDR2 reads FQGNSA. This CDR3 has 15 amino acids. V gave up 4 bases and J gave up 7 bases; unmatched junction bases: 8. The CDR3 loop is CASSSGQGESGGYTF. CDR3 nucleotide sequence: TGTGCCAGCAGCTCGGGACAGGGGGAGAGTGGTGGCTACACCTTC.

CDR3 coding DNA: TGTGCCAGCAGTTACTCTCCCCTTGCGGGATCCTCCTACGAGCAGTACTTC. Its protein is CASSYSPLAGSSYEQYF. V gene TRBV6-2 or TRBV6-3 combines with J gene TRBJ2-7; a possible D gene is TRBD2 (6 bases). This CDR3 region has 17 residues. V gave up 0 bases and J gave up 0 bases, with 15 bases separating them. CDR1 is MNHEY and CDR2 is SVGEGT in the germline V gene.

This clonotype was observed at least ten times. The gene calls are TRBV7-2 and TRBJ2-7, with D perhaps matching TRBD2 (6 bases). The length of the CDR3 is 15 residues. The V and J ends lost 0 bases and 3 bases respectively, with 12 bases between them. Looked up from germline, CDR1 is SGHTA and CDR2 is FQGNSA. The CDR3 region is CASSLAPTGSYEQYF. The CDR3 nucleotides are TGTGCCAGCAGCTTAGCCCCGACCGGGAGCTACGAGCAGTACTTC.

This clonotype was observed once. In DNA form, the CDR3 reads TGTGCCAGCAGTTACTCTAGAAAAAGCACAGATACGCAGTATTTT. Translating it yields CASSYSRKSTDTQYF. V is TRBV6-5 and J is TRBJ2-3; D is ambiguous. V was pared by 0 bases and J by 0 bases, with 7 bases between. The CDR3 extends over 15 amino acids. Germline V lookup: CDR1 MNHEY, CDR2 SVGAGI.

This chain links TRBV9 with TRBJ2-7; 7 positions agree with TRBD2. CDR1 is SGDLS and CDR2 is YYNGEE in the germline V gene. Losses at the gene ends were 3 bases for V and 0 bases for J; bases not matched to a gene: 9. CDR3 length equals 16 residues. The chain's CDR3 is CASSAGGPISSYEQYF. The CDR3, as DNA: TGTGCCAGCAGCGCGGGGGGTCCCATAAGCTCCTACGAGCAGTACTTC.

The gene calls are TRBV12-3 or TRBV12-4 and TRBJ1-3, with D uncertain. Trimming took 8 bases from V and 1 from J, leaving 12 bases between them. The CDR3 loop spans 14 amino acids. The CDR3 sequence: CASRQTGSGNTIYF. As DNA, the CDR3 is TGTGCCAGCCGACAAACGGGGTCTGGAAACACCATATATTTT.

This clonotype was counted only a few times. The J gene is TRBJ1-2, the V gene TRBV7-2; a weak D match, TRBD1 (5 bases). Looked up from germline, CDR1 is SGHTA and CDR2 is FQGNSA. V was clipped by 5 bases and J by 4 bases, with 14 bases between them. The CDR3 has 14 residues. The CDR3 DNA reads TGTGCCAGCAGCCAGGGCAGCATCTTCTATGGCTACACCTTC. Amino acid sequence: CASSQGSIFYGYTF.

This clonotype was detected ten times or more. This chain links TRBV7-9 with TRBJ1-2; TRBD1 aligns across 12 bases. Unmatched junction bases numbered 6, after V lost 4 bases and J lost 6 bases. The CDR3 contains 15 residues. Germline V lookup: CDR1 SEHNR, CDR2 FQNEAQ (reference sequence). The CDR3 reads CASSYRDRGHHGYTF. Written as DNA, the CDR3 is TGTGCCAGCAGCTACCGGGACAGGGGGCATCATGGCTACACCTTC.